This is a list of T cell receptor beta chains from one sample in a study of blood T cell repertoires in COVID-19. The data were produced by immunoSEQ multiplex PCR, yet TCRdb's version contains in-frame clones alone and is incomplete. Of some 200,000 clones in the sample, around 87% were seen once. Sequenced material: peripheral blood. The receptors originated from a man aged 35-49 years with active or convalescent COVID-19. The CDR3 runs from the conserved cysteine through the conserved F or W. The order of the fields is J gene, V gene, CDR3 length, CDR3 protein.

TRBJ2-5 TRBV11-2 16 CASSLVPLAGGETQYF
TRBJ2-7 TRBV27 14 CASSLLGGNYEQYF
TRBJ1-1 TRBV18 15 CASSLKTGGDTEAFF
TRBJ2-5 TRBV27 14 CASSEGQGRETQYF
TRBJ1-1 TRBV7-6 16 CASTPGTRLPNTEAFF
TRBJ1-2 TRBV11-2 14 CASSTHGTTYGYTF
TRBJ2-2 TRBV11-2 15 CASSFRDWNTGELFF
TRBJ2-1 TRBV19 18 CASSIVASGGAGYNEQFF
TRBJ1-2 TRBV19 16 CASSIDGQGHRGGYTF
TRBJ2-7 TRBV6-6 13 CASNDRVSYEQYF
TRBJ1-2 TRBV12-3/TRBV12-4 13 CASSPPTPDGYTF
TRBJ2-3 TRBV6-5 14 CASSYAGHTDTQYF
TRBJ2-1 TRBV6-5 14 CASSSRGVGNEQFF
TRBJ1-1 TRBV29-1 13 CSVDKGANTEAFF
TRBJ1-4 TRBV3-1/TRBV3-2 13 CASSQNAGGKLFF
TRBJ2-7 TRBV15 12 CATSRDRFEQYF
TRBJ2-1 TRBV5-5 14 CASTPVGGNNEQFF
TRBJ2-3 TRBV7-6 12 CASSFQSDTQYF
TRBJ2-5 TRBV5-4 17 CASSKRTSGGPGETQYF
TRBJ1-2 TRBV2 10 CASGQGGYTF
TRBJ1-6 TRBV5-1 18 CASSFYSGGDSENSPLHF
TRBJ2-1 TRBV15 15 CATSRDGGSYNEQFF
TRBJ1-1 TRBV5-6 13 CASSLLGHTEAFF
TRBJ1-4 TRBV30 13 CAWRRGNGEKLFF
TRBJ1-5 TRBV19 17 CASSPGTDLYSNQPQHF
TRBJ1-3 TRBV9 16 CASSVGRVNSGNTIYF
TRBJ1-2 TRBV20-1 12 CSASTGGLGYTF
TRBJ1-6 TRBV9 14 CASSFDRKNSPLHF
TRBJ1-2 TRBV9 13 CASSDGRGSGYTF
TRBJ2-2 TRBV6-6 17 CASSRQTSGRNTGELFF
TRBJ2-5 TRBV13 17 CASGVGTSGGSQETQYF
TRBJ1-1 TRBV7-9 16 CASSLESWALNTEAFF
TRBJ1-5 TRBV6-5 12 CATSPSNQPQHF
TRBJ1-4 TRBV5-6 14 CASSLGATNEKLFF
TRBJ1-4 TRBV28 14 CASRSGTAREKLFF
TRBJ1-1 TRBV14 17 CASSQAGTGDLYTEAFF
TRBJ1-2 TRBV3-1/TRBV3-2 13 CASSAGSNYGYTF
TRBJ2-2 TRBV6-5 15 CASSRRQGGTGELFF
TRBJ1-1 TRBV5-8 15 CASSLGTGRNTEAFF
TRBJ1-5 TRBV19 15 CASRLGTGGNQPQHF
TRBJ1-4 TRBV4-1 13 CASSRTADEKLFF
TRBJ2-1 TRBV27 17 CASSSTSGGLQYNEQFF
TRBJ2-7 TRBV6-2/TRBV6-3 14 CASSYSRANYEQYF
TRBJ2-3 TRBV11-3 16 CASSQLAGGRTDTQYF
TRBJ2-7 TRBV11-2 14 CASSSISGGREQYF
TRBJ1-1 TRBV2 14 CASSVGAGGSEAFF
TRBJ2-1 TRBV5-1 16 CASSLKRASGNNEQFF
TRBJ1-6 TRBV6-2/TRBV6-3 14 CASSPGQNLSPLHF
TRBJ2-7 TRBV6-5 13 CASKRGGPYEQYF
TRBJ2-3 TRBV6-5 14 CASSLIGALYTQYF
TRBJ2-7 TRBV4-2 15 CASSLAGDPSSEQYF
TRBJ2-5 TRBV20-1 15 CSASQTSGGQETQYF